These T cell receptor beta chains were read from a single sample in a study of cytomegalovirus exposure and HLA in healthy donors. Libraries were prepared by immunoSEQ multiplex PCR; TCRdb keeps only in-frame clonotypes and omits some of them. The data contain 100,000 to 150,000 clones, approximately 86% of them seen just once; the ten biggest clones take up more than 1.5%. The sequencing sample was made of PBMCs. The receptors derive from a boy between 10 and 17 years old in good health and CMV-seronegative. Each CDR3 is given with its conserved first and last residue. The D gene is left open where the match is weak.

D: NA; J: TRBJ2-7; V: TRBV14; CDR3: CASSLGQGSYEQYF; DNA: TGTGCCAGCAGTCTCGGGCAGGGCTCCTACGAGCAGTACTTC
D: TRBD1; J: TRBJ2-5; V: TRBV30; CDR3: CAWSPGTGNREQYF; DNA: TGTGCCTGGAGTCCCGGGACAGGGAACCGGGAGCAGTACTTC
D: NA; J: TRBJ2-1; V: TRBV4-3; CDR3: CASRDTIDNEQFF; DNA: TGCGCCAGCCGGGACACTATTGACAATGAGCAGTTCTTC
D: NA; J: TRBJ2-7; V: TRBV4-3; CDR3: CASSQDQGYEQYF; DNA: TGCGCCAGCAGCCAAGATCAGGGGTACGAGCAGTACTTC
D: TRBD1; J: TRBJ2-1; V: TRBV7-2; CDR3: CASSSNRGNEQFF; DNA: TGTGCCAGCAGCTCGAACAGGGGTAATGAGCAGTTCTTC
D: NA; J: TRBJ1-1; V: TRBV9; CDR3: CASSARDSPEAFF; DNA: TGTGCCAGCAGCGCGAGGGATAGTCCTGAAGCTTTCTTT
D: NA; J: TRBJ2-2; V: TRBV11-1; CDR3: CASSLSRGVLNTGELFF; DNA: TGTGCCAGCAGCTTAAGCAGGGGGGTGTTAAACACCGGGGAGCTGTTTTTT
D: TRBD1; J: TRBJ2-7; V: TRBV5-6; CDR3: CASSFPTGGYEQYF; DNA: TGTGCCAGCAGCTTCCCTACAGGGGGATACGAGCAGTACTTC
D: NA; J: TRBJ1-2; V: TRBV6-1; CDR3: CASSESYGANYGYTF; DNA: TGTGCCAGCAGTGAATCTTATGGAGCTAACTATGGCTACACCTTC
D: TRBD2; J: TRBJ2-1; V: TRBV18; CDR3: CASSPISGSYNEQFF; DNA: TGTGCCAGCTCACCAATTAGCGGGAGTTACAATGAGCAGTTCTTC
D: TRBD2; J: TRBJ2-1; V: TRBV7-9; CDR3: CASTDRQVGRGGSYNEQFF; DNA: TGTGCCAGCACAGATAGGCAGGTGGGGCGGGGGGGCTCCTACAATGAGCAGTTCTTC